This is a list of T cell receptor beta chains from one sample in a study of blood T cell repertoires in COVID-19. TCRdb's copy holds only in-frame clones and misses some; the assay was immunoSEQ multiplex PCR. The sample shows a few hundred thousand clones, 75% to 90% of them seen only once. Input material: peripheral blood. Receptors were obtained from a man younger than 40 with active or convalescent COVID-19. CDR3s include the opening cysteine and the closing phenylalanine or tryptophan. The order of the fields is V gene, D gene, clone size, J gene, CDR3 protein, CDR3 DNA. The D gene is left open where the match is weak. Not every row has a clone size; where given, it reads once, few, many or a size class.

v_call: TRBV5-1; d_call: .; clone_size: .; j_call: TRBJ1-4; cdr3_aa: CASSALGHDNEKLFF; cdr3_nt: TGCGCCAGCAGTGCCTTGGGACACGATAATGAAAAACTGTTTTTT
v_call: TRBV29-1; d_call: .; clone_size: .; j_call: TRBJ1-4; cdr3_aa: CSAWDSGEKLFF; cdr3_nt: TGCAGCGCCTGGGACTCGGGCGAAAAACTGTTTTTT
v_call: TRBV6-5; d_call: .; clone_size: .; j_call: TRBJ2-1; cdr3_aa: CASVLANEQFF; cdr3_nt: TGTGCCAGCGTGCTAGCAAATGAGCAGTTCTTC
v_call: TRBV2; d_call: .; clone_size: once; j_call: TRBJ2-1; cdr3_aa: CASTGRRGSSYNEQFF; cdr3_nt: TGTGCCAGCACCGGGCGGCGGGGAAGCTCCTACAATGAGCAGTTCTTC
v_call: TRBV11-2; d_call: .; clone_size: .; j_call: TRBJ1-2; cdr3_aa: CASSDWRGYTF; cdr3_nt: TGTGCCAGCAGCGATTGGAGGGGCTACACCTTC
v_call: TRBV30; d_call: .; clone_size: few; j_call: TRBJ1-5; cdr3_aa: CAWSVKGGGQPQHF; cdr3_nt: TGTGCCTGGAGTGTCAAGGGAGGCGGACAGCCCCAGCATTTT
v_call: TRBV10-3; d_call: .; clone_size: .; j_call: TRBJ1-2; cdr3_aa: CAISTGTYRIGYTF; cdr3_nt: TGTGCCATCAGTACCGGGACATATAGGATTGGCTACACCTTC
v_call: TRBV11-2; d_call: TRBD1; clone_size: .; j_call: TRBJ1-4; cdr3_aa: CASSLTGDGDEKLFF; cdr3_nt: TGTGCCAGCAGCTTAACAGGGGATGGGGATGAAAAACTGTTTTTT
v_call: TRBV5-1; d_call: TRBD2; clone_size: .; j_call: TRBJ2-5; cdr3_aa: CASNQLAGEETQYF; cdr3_nt: TGCGCCAGCAACCAACTAGCGGGTGAAGAGACCCAGTACTTC
v_call: TRBV5-8; d_call: TRBD1; clone_size: .; j_call: TRBJ2-2; cdr3_aa: CASSVGQGETGELFF; cdr3_nt: TGTGCCAGCAGCGTGGGACAGGGGGAGACCGGGGAGCTGTTTTTT
v_call: TRBV10-2; d_call: .; clone_size: .; j_call: TRBJ1-1; cdr3_aa: CASRPPGEGMNTEAFF; cdr3_nt: TGCGCCAGCAGACCCCCCGGGGAAGGCATGAACACTGAAGCTTTCTTT
v_call: TRBV9; d_call: .; clone_size: .; j_call: TRBJ2-7; cdr3_aa: CASNSAGASYEQYF; cdr3_nt: TGTGCCAGCAACTCGGCGGGGGCCTCCTACGAGCAGTACTTC
v_call: TRBV19; d_call: TRBD1; clone_size: .; j_call: TRBJ2-3; cdr3_aa: CASSLGGGTDTQYF; cdr3_nt: TGTGCCAGTAGTTTAGGGGGCGGCACAGATACGCAGTATTTT
v_call: TRBV11-2; d_call: TRBD1; clone_size: .; j_call: TRBJ2-2; cdr3_aa: CASRKDRGLTGELFF; cdr3_nt: TGTGCCAGCAGAAAGGACAGGGGGCTCACCGGGGAGCTGTTTTTT
v_call: TRBV5-8; d_call: .; clone_size: .; j_call: TRBJ1-2; cdr3_aa: CASSNRPVVIGYTF; cdr3_nt: TGTGCCAGCAGTAACAGGCCTGTCGTAATTGGCTACACCTTC
v_call: TRBV2; d_call: .; clone_size: .; j_call: TRBJ1-2; cdr3_aa: CASSDQRYYGYTF; cdr3_nt: TGTGCCAGCAGTGACCAGCGCTACTATGGCTACACCTTC
v_call: TRBV14; d_call: TRBD1; clone_size: .; j_call: TRBJ2-7; cdr3_aa: CASSRRQGLGYEQYF; cdr3_nt: TGTGCCAGCAGCCGTCGACAGGGGTTAGGGTACGAGCAGTACTTC
v_call: TRBV5-6; d_call: .; clone_size: .; j_call: TRBJ1-1; cdr3_aa: CASSLTHWTLNTEAFF; cdr3_nt: TGTGCCAGCAGCCTGACCCATTGGACACTCAACACTGAAGCTTTCTTT